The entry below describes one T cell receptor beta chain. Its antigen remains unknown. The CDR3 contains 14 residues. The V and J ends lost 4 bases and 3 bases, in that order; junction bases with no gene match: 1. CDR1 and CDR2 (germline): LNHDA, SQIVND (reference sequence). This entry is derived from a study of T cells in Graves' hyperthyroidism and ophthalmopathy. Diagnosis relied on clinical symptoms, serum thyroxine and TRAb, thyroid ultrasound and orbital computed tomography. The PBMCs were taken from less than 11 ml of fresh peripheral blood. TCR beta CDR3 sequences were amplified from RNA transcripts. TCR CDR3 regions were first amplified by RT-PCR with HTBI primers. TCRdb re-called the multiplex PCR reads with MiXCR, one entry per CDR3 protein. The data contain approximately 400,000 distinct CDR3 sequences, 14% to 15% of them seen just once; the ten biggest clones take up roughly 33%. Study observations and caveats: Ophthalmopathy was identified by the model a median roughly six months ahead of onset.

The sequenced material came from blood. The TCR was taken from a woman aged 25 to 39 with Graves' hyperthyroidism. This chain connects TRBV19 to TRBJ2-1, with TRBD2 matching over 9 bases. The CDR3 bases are TGTGCCAGTAGTACTAGCGGGAACTACAATGAGCAGTTCTTC. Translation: CASSTSGNYNEQFF.